This entry lists 18 T cell receptor beta chains sequenced from one sample in a study of control samples from healthy donors and cancer patients (dated by TCRdb to 2019 to 2021). Receptor amplification or capture employed the immunoSEQ multiplex PCR assay. TCRdb obtained this table from immuneACCESS and retained in-frame rearrangements with V and J assigned. These tables miss some clones; where compared with another copy, unresolved V genes account for less than half of the shortfall, and the remainder is unexplained. The sample table lists approximately 150,000 clones, 92% of them with a count of one. The ten top clones hold 0.68% of the sample. The specimen sequenced was blood. The receptor set was obtained from a woman aged 30 to 39 in good health.

About this clone: A junction end diverges from the germline sequence, so it may reflect a read error. The sample contains more than one DNA sequence encoding this CDR3. The chain joins TRBV18 to TRBJ2-7; the D gene could be TRBD1 or TRBD2 (5 bases each). The CDR3 is 14 amino acids. Germline V CDR1 and CDR2: KGHSH, LQKENI. The CDR3 DNA reads TGTGCCAGCTCACCAGGGACCGTCGGCTACGAGCAGTACTTT. Translated, it gives CASSPGTVGYEQYF.

The gene calls are TRBV3-1 (or the pseudogene TRBV3-2) and TRBJ2-5; 12 positions agree with TRBD2. J gave up 4 bases and V 2 bases, and 5 bases lay outside the gene matches. The CDR3 totals 16 residues. Germline V gene sequence: CDR1 LGHDT, CDR2 YNNKEL (reference sequence). CDR3 region: CASSQYMTSGRETQYF. The DNA for the CDR3 is TGTGCCAGCAGCCAATACATGACTAGCGGGAGAGAGACCCAGTACTTC.

The rearrangement uses TRBV24-1 and TRBJ2-2; D unresolved. The ends were cut back, 2 bases at V and 1 base at J, with 10 bases in the middle. In germline, CDR1 is KGHDR, CDR2 SFDVKD. The CDR3 loop spans 16 amino acids. The CDR3 reads CATSDSVDLNTGELFF. The CDR3 nucleotides are TGTGCCACCAGTGATTCAGTCGACTTGAACACCGGGGAGCTGTTTTTT.

V and J are TRBV21-1 and TRBJ1-5; the table's D call, TRBD1, was not checked against the DNA. TRBV21-1 is a recognized pseudogene. This CDR3 is built from 16 residues. CDR3 sequence: CASSKVGRGGNQPQHF. The CDR3 bases are TGTGCCAGCAGCAAAGTAGGCAGGGGAGGCAATCAGCCCCAGCATTTT.

CDR3 sequence: CASSVGDRVQGYTF. In DNA form, the CDR3 reads TGTGCCAGCAGCGTAGGGGACAGGGTGCAGGGCTACACCTTC. This sequence joins TRBV9 and TRBJ1-2; 9 nucleotides match TRBD1. Germline-derived CDR1 and CDR2 are SGDLS and YYNGEE. V shed 0 bases, J shed 8 bases, and the junction held 5 bases outside the gene matches. The CDR3 is made up of 14 amino acids.

The chain carries TRBV13 and TRBJ2-3, with TRBD1 matching 12 bases. CDR1 is PRHDT, CDR2 FYEKMQ, per germline (reference sequence). The J segment lost 5 bases and the V segment lost 6 bases, leaving 6 bases of the junction unmatched. The CDR3 extends over 15 amino acids. CDR3 nucleotides: TGTGCCAGCAGGCGTAGGGACAGGGGGCAAGATACGCAGTATTTT. This codes for CASRRRDRGQDTQYF.

The chain carries TRBV7-6 and TRBJ2-2; D is perhaps TRBD1 or TRBD2 (5 bases each). The V and J ends lost 5 bases and 3 bases respectively, with 19 bases between them. Germline values: CDR1 SGHVS, CDR2 FNYEAQ. The CDR3 runs 17 residues. In DNA form, the CDR3 reads TGTGCCAGCAGCCGTGGTTCCGTCGGGACCTACACCGGGGAGCTGTTTTTT. It is translated as CASSRGSVGTYTGELFF. Full variable domain (outside the CDR3, taken from reference TRBV7-6 and TRBJ2-2): GAGVSQSPRYKVTKRGQDVALRCDPISGHVSLYWYRQALGQGPEFLTYFNYEAQQDKSGLPNDRFSAERPEGSISTLTIQRTEQRDSAMYRCASSRGSVGTYTGELFFGEGSRLTVL.

The rearrangement uses TRBV19 and TRBJ2-1, with TRBD2 matching over 7 bases. The CDR3 runs to 16 residues. The V gene end was trimmed by 3 bases and the J gene end by 4 bases; junction bases not matched to a gene: 9. CDR1 is LNHDA and CDR2 is SQIVND in the germline V gene (reference sequence). CDR3 DNA sequence: TGTGCCAGTAGTATCATGGCTAGCGGCAAGTACAATGAGCAGTTCTTC. Its translation: CASSIMASGKYNEQFF.

The chain links TRBV28 to TRBJ2-4; D not certain. The V end was cut by 3 bases, the J end by 4 bases, with 7 bases between. This CDR3 comprises 13 residues. Germline loops: CDR1 MDHEN, CDR2 SYDVKM. CDR3 residues: CASSLEQKNIQYF. The DNA of the CDR3 is TGTGCCAGCAGTTTGGAACAGAAAAACATTCAGTACTTC.

The genes are TRBV6-5 and TRBJ1-5, with TRBD1 as a possible D gene (6 bases). There are 14 residues in the CDR3. With 5 bases removed from V and 3 bases from J, the gap between germline ends came to 11 bases. Germline V CDR1 and CDR2: MNHEY, SVGAGI. The CDR3 is CASSPPGHNQPQHF. Written as DNA, the CDR3 is TGTGCCAGCAGTCCCCCGGGACACAATCAGCCCCAGCATTTT.

The table lists this clone with a count of one. The rearrangement links TRBV4-2 to TRBJ2-7, with 9 bases that match TRBD2. Germline-derived CDR1 and CDR2 are LGHNA and YNFKEQ. This CDR3 spans 16 amino acids. Trimming cost V 0 bases and J 4 bases; bases outside gene matches: 7. CDR3 loop: CASSQDYSGSRYEQYF. The CDR3 DNA is TGTGCCAGCAGCCAAGATTATAGCGGGAGTAGATACGAGCAGTACTTC.

This clone came up once. The chain is built from TRBV3-1 (or the pseudogene TRBV3-2) and TRBJ2-7; a weak D match, TRBD2 (6 bases). The CDR3 has 15 amino acids. Germline loops: CDR1 LGHDT, CDR2 YNNKEL (reference sequence). With 3 bases removed from V and 3 bases from J, the gap between germline ends came to 15 bases. CDR3 residues: CASSHRGLKNYEQYF. The CDR3, as DNA: TGTGCCAGCAGCCACCGGGGGTTAAAAAACTACGAGCAGTACTTC.

CDR3 sequence (DNA): TGCAGCGTTGCCATGGACTACGGCTACGAGCAGTACTTC. Protein: CSVAMDYGYEQYF. This chain connects TRBV29-1 to TRBJ2-7, with D perhaps TRBD2 (6 bases). V dropped 4 bases and J dropped 3 bases, with 13 bases sitting between them. The CDR3 has 13 residues. In germline, CDR1 is SQVTM, CDR2 ANQGSEA.

This clone turned up a few times. The rearrangement uses TRBV5-1 and TRBJ1-6, with 7 bases lining up with TRBD1. The CDR3 runs to 14 residues. J gave up 10 bases and V 0 bases, and 4 bases lay outside the gene matches. Germline loops: CDR1 SGHRS, CDR2 YFSETQ. Here the CDR3 reads CASSLEGGRSPLHF. The CDR3, as DNA: TGCGCCAGCAGCTTGGAAGGGGGCAGATCACCCCTCCACTTT.

As for this clone: Other DNA sequences in this sample translate to the same CDR3. V usage is TRBV11-2 and J usage is TRBJ2-7; 10 positions match TRBD2. V lost 2 bases, J lost 4 bases, and 8 bases stayed unmatched. The CDR3 has 16 amino acids. Germline V gene sequence: CDR1 SGHAT, CDR2 FQNNGV. CDR3 DNA: TGTGCCAGCAGCTTATTGGCCGGGACTAGCGTTTACGAGCAGTACTTC. This sequence encodes CASSLLAGTSVYEQYF.

V is TRBV19 and J is TRBJ1-4, with a possible D match to TRBD1 (5 bases). Trimming took off 1 base at V and 10 bases at J, with 13 bases between the two ends. Germline V gives CDR1 LNHDA, CDR2 SQIVND (reference sequence). The CDR3 totals 14 residues. Written as DNA, the CDR3 is TGTGCCAGTAGTATAGTCAGGGCCAGGCGAAAACTGTTTTTT. Translating it yields CASSIVRARRKLFF.

The rearrangement links TRBV19 to TRBJ1-2, with 8 bases aligning to TRBD1. Germline V gene lookup returns CDR1 LNHDA and CDR2 SQIVND (reference sequence). J lost 2 bases, V lost 5 bases, and 4 bases had no gene match. The CDR3 consists of 14 residues. The CDR3 DNA reads as TGTGCCAGTAGTGATTGGGACAGGAACTATGGCTACACCTTC. Its protein is CASSDWDRNYGYTF.

The V call is TRBV12-3 or TRBV12-4, the J call TRBJ2-1, with D possibly TRBD1 on 5 matching bases. Trimming shortened V by 5 bases and J by 7 bases, and 9 bases separated the two germline ends. The CDR3 consists of 12 residues. The CDR3 loop is CASSERQNEQFF. CDR3 nucleotides: TGTGCCAGCAGTGAGCGACAGAATGAGCAGTTCTTC.